Listed below are T cell receptor beta chains from one sample, sequenced in a study of blood T cell repertoires in COVID-19. Libraries were prepared by immunoSEQ multiplex PCR; TCRdb keeps only in-frame clonotypes and omits some of them. This sample has approximately 110,000 clones, with 70% to 90% found just once. Source material: peripheral blood. The receptors originated from a woman aged 50 to 60 with active or convalescent COVID-19. The CDR3 runs from the conserved cysteine through the conserved F or W. D genes are given only for firm matches.

V gene	D gene	J gene	CDR3 protein	CDR3 DNA
TRBV5-4	TRBD1	TRBJ2-1	CASSLDGQGGQFF	TGTGCCAGCAGCTTGGACGGACAGGGAGGGCAGTTCTTC
TRBV6-6	TRBD1	TRBJ1-2	CASSTQGQGVWYGYTF	TGTGCCAGCAGTACCCAGGGACAGGGGGTGTGGTATGGCTACACCTTC
TRBV30	TRBD2	TRBJ2-1	CAWSVGLAGVNEQFF	TGTGCCTGGAGTGTAGGTCTAGCGGGAGTTAATGAGCAGTTCTTC
TRBV28	TRBD1	TRBJ2-2	CASSLDRATGELFF	TGTGCCAGCAGTTTGGACAGGGCGACCGGGGAGCTGTTTTTT
TRBV28	TRBD1	TRBJ1-6	CASNLLTGNESPLHF	TGTGCCAGCAATCTGTTGACAGGGAACGAGTCACCCCTCCACTTT
TRBV6-7	-	TRBJ2-7	CASKAGKIYEQYF	TGTGCCAGCAAGGCAGGAAAAATATACGAGCAGTACTTC
TRBV29-1	TRBD1	TRBJ2-3	CSVRTGLKSDTQYF	TGCAGCGTCAGGACAGGGTTAAAGTCAGATACGCAGTATTTT
TRBV6-6	TRBD1	TRBJ2-2	CASSLSGQLRNTGELFF	TGTGCCAGCAGTCTCTCGGGACAGTTACGGAACACCGGGGAGCTGTTTTTT
TRBV27	-	TRBJ1-5	CASSFGGANQPQHF	TGTGCCAGCAGTTTTGGAGGAGCCAATCAGCCCCAGCATTTT
TRBV5-8	-	TRBJ2-5	CASSPDGEETQYF	TGTGCCAGCAGCCCGGACGGGGAAGAGACCCAGTACTTC